This T cell receptor (beta chain) was identified during a study of cytomegalovirus exposure and HLA in healthy donors. 13 Jbeta primers and 60 Vbeta primers were used for the PCR. Clones were sequenced by immunoSEQ multiplex PCR, and TCRdb holds only the in-frame ones, with some missing. The sample has around 210,000 clones; 78% are singletons. The CDR3 loop spans 17 amino acids. V shed 5 bases and J shed 0 bases, with 19 bases lying between them. Per the germline V gene, CDR1 is SEHNR and CDR2 is FQNEAQ (reference sequence). As for this clone: Its antigen remains unidentified.

Broader study findings: Association of 16,951 TCR beta sequences with HLA alleles was found at 0.05 false discovery rate in a later analysis. Reportedly, TCR beta sequences accurately predicted HLA-A and HLA-B alleles in most subjects. Most of the TCR beta V segments (in an earlier analysis) were productive either about 87% or about 30% of the time.

The source of this sequence is a boy between 10 and 17 years old in good health and CMV-seronegative. The chain uses TRBV7-9 and TRBJ1-2, with a possible D match to TRBD1 (5 bases). Sequencing input: PBMCs. In DNA form, the CDR3 reads TGTGCCAGCAGCCATGGGGGGACGGGGGTGACTAACTATGGCTACACCTTC. It translates to CASSHGGTGVTNYGYTF.